The entry below gives a single TCR beta chain sequence along with its context. Libraries were prepared by immunoSEQ multiplex PCR; TCRdb keeps only in-frame clonotypes and omits some of them. The table records approximately 52,000 clones, roughly 90% of them present only once. The data were taken from a study of T cell changes during pregnancy in multiple sclerosis. V was pared by 3 bases and J by 6 bases, with 5 bases of the junction left unmatched. The germline V gene encodes CDR1 SGHKS and CDR2 YYEKEE (reference sequence). CDR3 length: 14 residues. This clonotype was sampled from a female donor with multiple sclerosis, enrolled in a pregnancy study. The chain is built from TRBV5-5 and TRBJ2-2; 7 positions agree with TRBD1. Material: CD4+ T cells from peripheral blood mononuclear cells, obtained after pregnancy. The CDR3 DNA reads as TGTGCCAGCAGCTCAAACAGGGGTGCCGGGGAGCTGTTTTTT. Its translation: CASSSNRGAGELFF.